This T cell receptor beta chain was sequenced in a study of early T cells in non-severe SARS-CoV-2 infection (dated by TCRdb to the early 2020s). For the wider study: Bulk RNA from unsorted whole blood was used for TCR sequencing, so alpha and beta chains could not be paired.

The library was built by means of 5' RACE. The instrument was a NextSeq 500. The TCR library protocol attached unique molecular identifiers to individual cDNA molecules to correct for sequencing error and PCR bias. TCR alpha and beta chains were both sequenced, and the abundances of alpha and beta sequences in each sample were closely correlated with each other. The authors' pipeline ran thus. V gene, J gene and CDR3 annotation of TCR sequences was performed with Decombinator V4. Expanded TCRs were defined as changing significantly between any two time points under a Poisson model with p below 0.0001. TCR abundances were normalised to the total number of TCRs sequenced per sample and were expressed as counts per million. MAIT TCRs were defined by TRAV1-2 paired with TRAJ12, TRAJ20 or TRAJ33, and iNKT TCRs by TRAV10 paired with TRAJ18. VDJdb, accessed 1 November 2021, was searched for CMV, EBV and SARS-CoV-2 annotated TCRs, excluding TCRs annotated for multiple antigens. TCRdb reran the public reads through fastp at Q25 and MiXCR, keeping productive beta chains. CDR3 protein sequences are deduplicated, and each keeps its most common genes and DNA. In this record, the V and J calls reflect TCRdb's handling and not the investigators' own analysis. The sample table holds around 30,000 distinct CDR3 sequences, of which 5% to 7% were seen once. Of the sample, approximately 7.5% falls within the top ten clones.

On the study overall, not on this receptor specifically: VDJdb matching was skewed toward anti-spike CD8 responses and likely underestimated virus-specific expansions, missing private and CD4 specificities.

The study was a case-control design nested within a healthcare worker cohort in London, UK, with weekly nasopharyngeal swab PCR tests and blood sampling. Healthcare workers were recruited during the week of the UK lockdown, between 23 and 31 March 2020, and followed weekly for up to about 15 weeks. This clonotype was picked up many times. This clone's antigen is unknown. One base away there is no much larger clone; base qualities are not given. Trimming costs V 4 bases and J 7 bases, and their ends lie 8 bases apart. The CDR3 measures 13 amino acids from cysteine to phenylalanine. This entry keeps only the CDR3 DNA: 39 bases, framed from base 1. CDR1 and CDR2 are read off the germline V gene as SGHAT and FQNNGV.

This clonotype was sampled from an adult who was a healthcare worker with PCR-confirmed SARS-CoV-2 infection or an uninfected control (not recorded which). Recombination linked TRBV11-2 to TRBJ1-6; the D gene is perhaps TRBD1, from 6 matching bases. The sample consisted of whole blood. The CDR3 here reads CASSSTGNSPLHF. In nucleotide form, the sequence is TGTGCCAGCAGCTCGACAGGCAATTCACCCCTCCACTTT.